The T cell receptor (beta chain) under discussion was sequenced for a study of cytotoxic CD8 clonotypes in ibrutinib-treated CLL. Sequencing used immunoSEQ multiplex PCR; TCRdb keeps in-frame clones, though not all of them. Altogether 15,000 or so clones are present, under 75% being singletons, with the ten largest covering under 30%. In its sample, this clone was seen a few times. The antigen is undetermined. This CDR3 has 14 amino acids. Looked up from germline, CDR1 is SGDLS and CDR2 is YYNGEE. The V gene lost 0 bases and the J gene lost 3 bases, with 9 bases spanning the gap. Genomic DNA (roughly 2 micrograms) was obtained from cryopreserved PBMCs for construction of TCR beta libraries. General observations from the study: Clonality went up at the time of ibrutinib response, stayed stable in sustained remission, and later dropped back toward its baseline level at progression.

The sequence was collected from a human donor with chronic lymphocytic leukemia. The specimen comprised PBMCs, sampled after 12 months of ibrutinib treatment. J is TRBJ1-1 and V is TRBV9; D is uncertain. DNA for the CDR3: TGTGCCAGCAGCGTAGGAGGGTACGACACTGAAGCTTTCTTT. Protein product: CASSVGGYDTEAFF.